Following are 15 T cell receptor beta chains from one sample sequenced in a study of cytomegalovirus exposure and HLA in healthy donors. A multiplex PCR was run with 60 Vbeta primers and 13 Jbeta primers. Profiled with immunoSEQ multiplex PCR; TCRdb holds only in-frame clones, not every one. The repertoire consists of roughly 130,000 clones, with approximately 80% occurring once and the leading ten covering over 0.9%. The sample comprised PBMCs. These receptors all come from a human donor in good health.

The CDR3 region is CASSSTTGWGAEAFF. The CDR3 region has the DNA TGTGCCAGCAGCTCCACGACAGGGTGGGGGGCTGAAGCTTTCTTT. The chain is built from TRBV7-8 and TRBJ1-1; TRBD1 matches 7 bases. The CDR3 is 15 amino acids. Germline V gene sequence: CDR1 SGHVS, CDR2 FQNEAQ. V dropped 4 bases and J dropped 6; count of bases not matched to a gene: 11.

This rearrangement joins TRBV6-1 to TRBJ2-5; D possibly corresponds to TRBD1 (5 bases). The CDR3 length is 13 residues. Germline CDR1 is MNHNS and CDR2 is SASEGT. Trimming cost V 5 bases and J 5 bases, with 12 bases left between them. The CDR3 DNA is TGTGCCAGCAGTATACAGGAAGGGGAGACCCAGTACTTC. It is translated as CASSIQEGETQYF.

The rearrangement uses TRBV25-1 and TRBJ2-1, with D perhaps matching TRBD1 (6 bases). This CDR3 spans 12 amino acids. The germline V gene has CDR1 MGHDK and CDR2 SYGVNS. V lost 5 bases to trimming and J lost 7 bases, with 9 bases between them. CDR3 DNA: TGTGCCAGCAGTACAGGGCCAAATGAGCAGTTCTTC. This codes for CASSTGPNEQFF. Full variable domain (rest looked up from reference TRBV25-1 and TRBJ2-1): EADIYQTPRYLVIGTGKKITLECSQTMGHDKMYWYQQDPGMELHLIHYSYGVNSTEKGDLSSESTVSRIRTEHFPLTLESARPSHTSQYLCASSTGPNEQFFGPGTRLTVL.

This rearrangement joins TRBV29-1 to TRBJ2-7; D perhaps matches TRBD1 (6 bases). The germline gives CDR1 SQVTM, CDR2 ANQGSEA. This CDR3 has 11 residues. V lost 3 bases and J 7 bases, leaving 10 bases between the germline ends. The CDR3 coding sequence is TGCAGCGTTGATAAGGGGGATGAGCAGTACTTC. It translates to CSVDKGDEQYF.

The CDR3 bases are TGTGCCAGCGGGCAGGGGTTGTACGAGCAGTACTTC. Its protein is CASGQGLYEQYF. The rearrangement links TRBV27 to TRBJ2-7; possibly TRBD1 for D (6 bases). The V gene lost 8 bases and the J gene lost 4 bases, with 12 bases spanning the gap. This CDR3 has 12 amino acids. Per the germline V gene, CDR1 is MNHEY and CDR2 is SMNVEV (reference sequence).

This clone showed up just once. The J gene is TRBJ1-5, the V gene TRBV9; D gene uncertain. The V end was cut by 0 bases, the J end by 6 bases, with 4 bases between. CDR1 and CDR2 (germline): SGDLS, YYNGEE. The CDR3 totals 12 residues. CDR3 region: CASSVDGQPQHF. The DNA of the CDR3 is TGTGCCAGCAGCGTAGACGGTCAGCCCCAGCATTTT.

The chain has TRBV23-1 and TRBJ1-5; a weak D match, TRBD1 (6 bases). TRBV23-1 has ORF status, its function being uncertain. The CDR3 runs to 21 residues. Trimming took 4 bases from V and 0 from J, leaving 28 bases between them. The CDR3 here is CASSREPLQGGLFNSNQPQHF. In nucleotides, the CDR3 is TGCGCCAGCAGTCGGGAACCATTACAGGGTGGCCTTTTTAATAGCAATCAGCCCCAGCATTTT.

The rearrangement uses TRBV11-1 and TRBJ2-7; 9 positions match TRBD2. The CDR3 has 15 amino acids. CDR1 is SGHAT and CDR2 is FQDESV in the germline V gene (reference sequence). The junction had 5 bases not matched to a gene; V was cut back by 3 bases and J by 2 bases. The chain's CDR3 is CASSFGLAGTYEQYF. The CDR3 coding sequence is TGTGCCAGCAGCTTTGGCCTAGCGGGGACCTACGAGCAGTACTTC.

This clone was counted a few times. This chain joins TRBV28 and TRBJ2-7, with D perhaps TRBD1 (6 bases). V lost 6 bases, J lost 3 bases, and 9 bases lay in between. Germline loops: CDR1 MDHEN, CDR2 SYDVKM. The CDR3 is 12 residues long. CDR3 nucleotide sequence: TGTGCCAGCAGACAGGGAGACTACGAGCAGTACTTC. Protein: CASRQGDYEQYF.

The CDR3 DNA is TGTGCCAGCAGCTTACAGGGGGATCCCCTCCACTTT. Its translation: CASSLQGDPLHF. This chain connects TRBV11-2 to TRBJ1-6; 7 nucleotides match TRBD1. Unmatched junction bases numbered 2, after V lost 2 bases and J lost 13 bases. The CDR3 is made up of 12 amino acids. Germline V lookup: CDR1 SGHAT, CDR2 FQNNGV. The complete variable domain, with remaining parts taken from reference TRBV11-2 and TRBJ1-6, reads EAGVAQSPRYKIIEKRQSVAFWCNPISGHATLYWYQQILGQGPKLLIQFQNNGVVDDSQLPKDRFSAERLKGVDSTLKIQPAKLEDSAVYLCASSLQGDPLHFGNGTRLTVT.

J is TRBJ1-2 and V is TRBV27; 9 bases match TRBD1. CDR3 length: 15 amino acids. V trimming: 6 bases; J trimming: 3 bases; junction bases outside the gene matches: 8. Germline V gives CDR1 MNHEY, CDR2 SMNVEV (reference sequence). The CDR3 sequence is CASRTRTGVDYGYTF. For the CDR3, the DNA is TGTGCCAGCAGGACTCGGACAGGGGTCGACTATGGCTACACCTTC.

This sequence joins TRBV27 and TRBJ1-6; D uncertain. From germline, CDR1 is MNHEY and CDR2 SMNVEV (reference sequence). V lost 5 bases, J lost 5 bases, and 16 bases lay in between. This CDR3 is built from 16 residues. The CDR3 region has the DNA TGTGCCAGCAGTGCCTACAGTGGGCCGCATAATTCACCCCTCCACTTT. Translation gives CASSAYSGPHNSPLHF.

This sequence joins TRBV6-5 and TRBJ2-1, with 10 bases aligning to TRBD2. Trimming at V came to 6 bases and at J to 11 bases, leaving 10 bases not matched to a gene. The CDR3 totals 14 residues. Germline CDR1 reads MNHEY; CDR2 reads SVGAGI. CDR3: CASSSGTSAPKQFF. For the CDR3, the DNA is TGTGCCAGCAGCTCCGGGACTAGCGCCCCTAAGCAGTTCTTC.

The chain links TRBV5-4 to TRBJ1-2; D perhaps matches TRBD1 (5 bases). V was trimmed by 3 bases and J by 5 bases, leaving 14 bases between them. Germline values: CDR1 SGHNT, CDR2 YYREEE (reference sequence). The CDR3 is 14 amino acids. The CDR3 DNA is TGTGCCAGCAGCTCTCCCAGGGAGGGGTATGGCTACACCTTC. This translates into CASSSPREGYGYTF.

J is TRBJ1-1 and V is TRBV27; D gene uncertain. CDR3 length: 11 amino acids. Between the trimmed V and J ends, which lost 4 bases and 7 bases, there was a span of 7 bases. Germline CDR1 is MNHEY and CDR2 is SMNVEV (reference sequence). The CDR3 DNA reads as TGTGCCAGCAGTTACAGCGGTGAAGCTTTCTTT. Protein product: CASSYSGEAFF.